The present TCR beta chain was sequenced within a study of PD-1 blockade in mismatch repair-deficient tumors. Generated by immunoSEQ multiplex PCR, the TCRdb table keeps only in-frame clones and is missing some. In the table there are about 120,000 clones, about 88% of which are singletons. This CDR3 has 16 residues. The input for sequencing was peripheral blood, taken 44 weeks after starting pembrolizumab. This chain joins TRBV21-1 and TRBJ2-1; the listed D gene, TRBD2, was not tested against the DNA. TRBV21-1 is assigned pseudogene status. This receptor was obtained from an adult with mismatch repair-deficient cancer. This CDR3 reads CASSKVVSGSYNEQFF. CDR3 nucleotides: TGTGCCAGCAGCAAAGTCGTCAGCGGGAGCTACAATGAGCAGTTCTTC.